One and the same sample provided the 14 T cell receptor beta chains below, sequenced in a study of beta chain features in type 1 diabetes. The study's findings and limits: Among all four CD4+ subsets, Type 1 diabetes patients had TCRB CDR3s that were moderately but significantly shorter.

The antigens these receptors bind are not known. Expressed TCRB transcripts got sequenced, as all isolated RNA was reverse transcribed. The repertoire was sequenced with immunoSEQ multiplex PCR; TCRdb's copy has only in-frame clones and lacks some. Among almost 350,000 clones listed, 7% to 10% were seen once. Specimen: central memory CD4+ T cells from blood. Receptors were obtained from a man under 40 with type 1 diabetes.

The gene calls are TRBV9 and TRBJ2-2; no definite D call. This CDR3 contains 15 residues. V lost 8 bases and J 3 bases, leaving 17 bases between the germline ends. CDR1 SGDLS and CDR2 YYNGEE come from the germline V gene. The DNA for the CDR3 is TGTGCCAGTGGGCTTGGGAATGGGGACACCGGGGAGCTGTTTTTT. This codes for CASGLGNGDTGELFF.

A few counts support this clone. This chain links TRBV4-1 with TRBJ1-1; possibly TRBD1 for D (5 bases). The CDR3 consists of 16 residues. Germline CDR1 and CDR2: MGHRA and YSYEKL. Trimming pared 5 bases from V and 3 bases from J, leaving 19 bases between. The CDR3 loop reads CASSSYSTLGDTEAFF. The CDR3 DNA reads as TGCGCCAGCAGCTCCTACTCGACTTTGGGGGACACTGAAGCTTTCTTT.

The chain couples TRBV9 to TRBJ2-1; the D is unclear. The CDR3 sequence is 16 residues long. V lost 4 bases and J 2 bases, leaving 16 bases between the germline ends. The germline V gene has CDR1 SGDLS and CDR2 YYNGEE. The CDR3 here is CASSPPRILTYNEQFF. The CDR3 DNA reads TGTGCCAGCAGCCCCCCCAGGATTTTGACCTACAATGAGCAGTTCTTC.

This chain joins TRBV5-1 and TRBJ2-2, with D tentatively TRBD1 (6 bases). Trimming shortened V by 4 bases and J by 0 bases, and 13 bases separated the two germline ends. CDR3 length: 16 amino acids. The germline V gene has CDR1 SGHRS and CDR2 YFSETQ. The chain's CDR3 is CASSLWDTPNTGELFF. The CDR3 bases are TGCGCCAGCAGCCTCTGGGACACCCCGAACACCGGGGAGCTGTTTTTT.

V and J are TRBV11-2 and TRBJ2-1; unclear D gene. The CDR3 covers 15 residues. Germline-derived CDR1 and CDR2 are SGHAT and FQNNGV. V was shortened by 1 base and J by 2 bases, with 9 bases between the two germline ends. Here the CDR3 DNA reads TGTGCCAGCAGCTTAGGCGGCAGAACCTACAATGAGCAGTTCTTC. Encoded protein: CASSLGGRTYNEQFF.

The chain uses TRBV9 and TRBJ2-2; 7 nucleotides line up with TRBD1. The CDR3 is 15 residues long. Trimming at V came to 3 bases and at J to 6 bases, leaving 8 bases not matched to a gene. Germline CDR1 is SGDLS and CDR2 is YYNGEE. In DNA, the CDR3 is TGTGCCAGCAGCGGCTCAGGGGGAGAGCCCGGGGAGCTGTTTTTT. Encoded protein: CASSGSGGEPGELFF.

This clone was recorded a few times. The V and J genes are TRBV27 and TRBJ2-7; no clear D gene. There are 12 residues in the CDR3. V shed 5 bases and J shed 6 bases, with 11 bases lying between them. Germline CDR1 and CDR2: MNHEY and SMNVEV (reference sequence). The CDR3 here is CASSPLSGEQYF. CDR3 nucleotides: TGTGCCAGCAGTCCCCTGTCGGGCGAGCAGTACTTC.

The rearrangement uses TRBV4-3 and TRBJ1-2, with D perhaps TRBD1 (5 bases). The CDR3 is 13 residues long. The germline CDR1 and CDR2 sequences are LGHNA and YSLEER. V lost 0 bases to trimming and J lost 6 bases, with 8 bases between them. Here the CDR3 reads CASSQDQGDGYTF. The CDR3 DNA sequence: TGCGCCAGCAGCCAAGATCAGGGTGATGGCTACACCTTC.

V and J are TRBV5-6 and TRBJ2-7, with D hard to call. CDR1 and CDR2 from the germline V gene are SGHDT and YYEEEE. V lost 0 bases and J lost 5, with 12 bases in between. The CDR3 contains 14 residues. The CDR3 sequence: CASSLEISFHEQYF. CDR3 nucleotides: TGTGCCAGCAGCTTGGAAATTTCTTTCCACGAGCAGTACTTC.

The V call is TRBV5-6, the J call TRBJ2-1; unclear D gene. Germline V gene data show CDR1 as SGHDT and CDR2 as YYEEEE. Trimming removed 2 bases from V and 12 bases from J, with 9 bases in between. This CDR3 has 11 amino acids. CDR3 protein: CASSFDSGQFF. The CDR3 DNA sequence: TGTGCCAGCAGCTTTGACTCCGGGCAGTTCTTC.

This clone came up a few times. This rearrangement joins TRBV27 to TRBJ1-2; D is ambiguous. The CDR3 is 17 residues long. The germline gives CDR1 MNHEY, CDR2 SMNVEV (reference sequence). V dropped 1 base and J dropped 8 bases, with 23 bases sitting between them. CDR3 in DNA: TGTGCCAGCAGTTTATTGCCCCGTGTGGGCCACACCGCGGGCTACACCTTC. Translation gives CASSLLPRVGHTAGYTF.

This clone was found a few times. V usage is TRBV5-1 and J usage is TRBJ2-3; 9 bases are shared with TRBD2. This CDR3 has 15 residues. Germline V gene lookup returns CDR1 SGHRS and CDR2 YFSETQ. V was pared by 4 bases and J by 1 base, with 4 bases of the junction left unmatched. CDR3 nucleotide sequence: TGCGCCAGCAGCATAGCGGGGGACCGCACAGATACGCAGTATTTT. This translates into CASSIAGDRTDTQYF.

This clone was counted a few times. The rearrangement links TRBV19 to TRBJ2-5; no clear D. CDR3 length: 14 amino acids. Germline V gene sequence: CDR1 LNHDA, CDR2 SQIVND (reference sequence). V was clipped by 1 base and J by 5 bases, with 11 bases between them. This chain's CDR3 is CASSIGAILETQYF. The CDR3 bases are TGTGCCAGTAGTATAGGGGCAATTCTGGAGACCCAGTACTTC.

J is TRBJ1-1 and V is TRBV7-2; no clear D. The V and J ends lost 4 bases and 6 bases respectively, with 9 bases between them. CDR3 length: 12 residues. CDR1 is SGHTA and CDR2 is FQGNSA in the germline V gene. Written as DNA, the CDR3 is TGTGCCAGCAGCTCCGACTGGGCTGAAGCTTTCTTT. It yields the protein CASSSDWAEAFF.